This T cell receptor (beta chain) was retrieved from a study of cytomegalovirus exposure and HLA in healthy donors. From germline, CDR1 is SQVTM and CDR2 ANQGSEA. The CDR3 sequence is 11 residues long. Trimming took off 0 bases at V and 11 bases at J, with 11 bases between the two ends. The table came from immunoSEQ multiplex PCR; TCRdb's copy has only in-frame clones and leaves some out. This table has 90,000 to 100,000 clones, 87% appearing once. The sample comprised PBMCs. The chain has TRBV29-1 and TRBJ2-7, with a possible D match to TRBD2 (5 bases). This TCR derives from a woman aged 30 to 39 in good health and CMV-seronegative. The CDR3 region is CSVEDRTGKYF. As DNA, the CDR3 is TGCAGCGTTGAAGATCGGACGGGAAAGTACTTC.